By share, the clone carrying this TCR beta chain counts as large (0.1 to 1%). The method was immunoSEQ multiplex PCR; TCRdb's version includes in-frame clones alone and lacks a portion of them. The sample includes about 270,000 clones, around four fifths of them seen just once. The V and J ends lost 3 bases and 7 bases, in that order; junction bases with no gene match: 4. In germline, CDR1 is MNHEY, CDR2 SMNVEV (reference sequence). CDR3 length: 15 residues. The data derive from a study of blood T cell repertoires in COVID-19. For the study at large: Whether acute or convalescent, the COVID-19 samples came from the United States, Italy and Spain.

The specimen sequenced was peripheral blood. The chain couples TRBV27 to TRBJ2-1; 12 nucleotides agree with TRBD2. This receptor was taken from a woman in her forties or fifties with active or convalescent COVID-19. Here the CDR3 reads CASSLLAGGRNEQFF. DNA for the CDR3: TGTGCCAGCAGTTTGCTAGCGGGGGGGCGGAATGAGCAGTTCTTC.